This entry concerns a single TCR beta chain. No antigen is known for it. The data stem from a study of cytomegalovirus exposure and HLA in healthy donors. Study results and limitations: Subsequent analysis showed first-cohort TCR clusters tending to co-occur in approximately 120 validation repertoires. For cytomegalovirus status, the classifier reportedly gave diagnoses with high specificity and sensitivity. Some public TCRs appeared in many individuals, while most sequences were rare.

Repertoires were generated with immunoSEQ multiplex PCR, while TCRdb's copy carries only in-frame clones and drops some. The sample records 150,000 to 200,000 clones, about 83% being singletons. V was cut by 7 bases and J by 3 bases, with 24 bases left in between. This CDR3 contains 18 residues. Germline lookup yields CDR1 WNHNN and CDR2 SYGVQD (reference sequence). The material sequenced was PBMCs. The receptor was isolated from a woman aged 18 to 35 in good health and CMV-seronegative. This sequence joins TRBV10-1 and TRBJ1-4; a weak D match, TRBD1 (6 bases). This CDR3 reads CASTDANAPTGANEKLFF. CDR3 bases: TGCGCCAGCACCGACGCCAATGCCCCGACAGGAGCTAATGAAAAACTGTTTTTT.